This TCR beta chain was sequenced for a study of post-analysis software for immune sequencing data. Study-wide findings and caveats: There were four or five TRBV segments more frequent in patients than controls, and TRBV5-6, TRBV5-1 and TRBV20-1 were among them.

Tagging with unique molecular identifiers was a feature of the TCR beta cDNA libraries. MiXCR, run by TCRdb on the PCR reads, gives a single entry per CDR3 protein. The data hold 450,000 to 700,000 distinct CDR3 sequences, with roughly two fifths observed a single time. Comments on this clonotype: Its antigen is unknown.

The germline V gene encodes CDR1 MGHRA and CDR2 YSYEKL. The CDR3 runs to 18 residues. V was trimmed by 0 bases and J by 5 bases, leaving 22 bases between them. The sequenced sample consisted of blood. This sequence originates from a girl aged 10-17 years with multiple sclerosis. The chain has TRBV4-1 and TRBJ1-1, with D possibly TRBD1 on 6 matching bases. CDR3 loop: CASSQDPTGDNRRTEAFF. The CDR3 DNA follows: TGCGCCAGCAGCCAAGACCCCACCGGGGACAACCGGCGGACTGAAGCTTTCTTT.